These 18 T cell receptor beta chains were sequenced from one sample in a study of blood T cell repertoires in COVID-19. Generated by immunoSEQ multiplex PCR, the TCRdb table keeps only in-frame clones and is missing some. The table shows roughly 60,000 clones, with over 60% occurring only once. The sequenced sample was peripheral blood. These TCRs come from a woman between 70 and 85 years old with COVID-19, enrolled during active disease.

The rearrangement links TRBV11-2 to TRBJ2-4; 10 bases are shared with TRBD2. V was pared by 5 bases and J by 8 bases, with 12 bases of the junction left unmatched. Per the germline V gene, CDR1 is SGHAT and CDR2 is FQNNGV. The CDR3 is 16 residues long. CDR3 sequence: CASSTLLTSGRDIQYF. CDR3 bases: TGTGCCAGCAGCACCTTGCTGACTAGCGGGCGGGACATTCAGTACTTC.

This clone appeared once. The chain uses TRBV18 and TRBJ2-1; D not certain. Trimming took off 4 bases at V and 7 bases at J, with 20 bases between the two ends. The CDR3 covers 16 residues. Germline CDR1 reads KGHSH; CDR2 reads LQKENI. In nucleotides, the CDR3 is TGTGCCAGCTCACAAATAAAAAAGATAGTGTGGAATGAGCAGTTCTTC. Its protein product is CASSQIKKIVWNEQFF.

This chain connects TRBV4-1 to TRBJ2-3, with 7 bases fitting TRBD1. Germline V gene lookup returns CDR1 MGHRA and CDR2 YSYEKL. V gave up 2 bases and J gave up 4 bases; unmatched junction bases: 6. The CDR3 is 15 amino acids. In DNA, the CDR3 is TGCGCCAGCAGCCAATCCACGGACAGGCCAGATACGCAGTATTTT. Encoded protein: CASSQSTDRPDTQYF.

The chain is built from TRBV18 and TRBJ2-7; 7 bases are a match to TRBD1. The CDR3 has 14 residues. Germline CDR1 reads KGHSH; CDR2 reads LQKENI. Germline trimming cut 6 bases from V and 2 bases from J; bases unmatched to any gene: 7. CDR3 sequence reads: CASSPGTATYEQYV. The CDR3 DNA reads as TGTGCCAGCTCCCCCGGGACAGCCACCTACGAGCAGTACGTC.

This sequence joins TRBV7-8 and TRBJ1-1; TRBD1 agrees at 7 bases. Germline V lookup: CDR1 SGHVS, CDR2 FQNEAQ. This CDR3 spans 12 amino acids. V lost 5 bases, J lost 7 bases, and 4 bases stayed unmatched. CDR3 nucleotides: TGTGCCAGCAGCCCGGGACAGAATGAAGCTTTCTTT. This codes for CASSPGQNEAFF.

This chain connects TRBV27 to TRBJ2-5, with D tentatively TRBD1 (5 bases). The CDR3 is made up of 13 amino acids. Germline V gives CDR1 MNHEY, CDR2 SMNVEV (reference sequence). Between the trimmed V and J ends, which lost 2 bases and 1 base, there was a span of 5 bases. This CDR3 is CASSLDSQETQYF. CDR3 coding DNA: TGTGCCAGCAGTTTAGACAGCCAAGAGACCCAGTACTTC.

The V call is TRBV24-1, the J call TRBJ2-6, with a possible D match to TRBD2 (5 bases). The germline V and J ends were trimmed by 3 bases and 0 bases, with 8 bases remaining between them. There are 16 residues in the CDR3. The germline V gene encodes CDR1 KGHDR and CDR2 SFDVKD. CDR3: CATSDEGLSGANVLTF. Written as DNA, the CDR3 is TGTGCCACCAGTGATGAGGGCCTCTCTGGGGCCAACGTCCTGACTTTC.

J is TRBJ1-1 and V is TRBV29-1, with D possibly matching TRBD1 (5 bases). CDR1 SQVTM and CDR2 ANQGSEA come from the germline V gene. The CDR3 is 13 residues long. Trimming took off 7 bases at V and 7 bases at J, with 19 bases between the two ends. The CDR3 reads CSGYTLGGREAFF. CDR3 bases: TGCAGCGGGTACACTTTGGGGGGTCGTGAAGCTTTCTTT.

The chain is built from TRBV6-2 or TRBV6-3 and TRBJ1-2; D unclear. CDR3 length: 12 amino acids. Per germline, CDR1 MNHEY and CDR2 SVGEGT. With 3 bases removed from V and 4 bases from J, the gap between germline ends came to 6 bases. The CDR3 loop reads CASSYTAYGYTF. DNA for the CDR3: TGTGCCAGCAGTTATACAGCCTATGGCTACACCTTC.

The chain employs TRBV5-6 and TRBJ1-2, with D possibly TRBD1 on 6 matching bases. Deletions cut 0 bases from V and 2 bases from J, with 14 bases between. The CDR3 runs 16 residues. The germline CDR1 and CDR2 sequences are SGHDT and YYEEEE. Here the CDR3 reads CASSLGVVQGNYGYTF. In DNA, the CDR3 is TGTGCCAGCAGCTTGGGGGTAGTACAGGGAAACTATGGCTACACCTTC. The full variable domain, rest sourced from reference TRBV5-6 and TRBJ1-2, is DAGVTQSPTHLIKTRGQQVTLRCSPKSGHDTVSWYQQALGQGPQFIFQYYEEEERQRGNFPDRFSGHQFPNYSSELNVNALLLGDSALYLCASSLGVVQGNYGYTFGSGTRLTVV.

This sequence joins TRBV10-3 and TRBJ1-2; the D gene is possibly TRBD1 (6 bases). V dropped 3 bases and J dropped 4 bases, with 12 bases sitting between them. From germline, CDR1 is ENHRY and CDR2 SYGVKD. The CDR3 contains 14 residues. The chain's CDR3 is CAISDTQGSYGYTF. In DNA, the CDR3 is TGTGCCATCAGTGATACTCAGGGGTCCTATGGCTACACCTTC.

V and J are TRBV13 and TRBJ1-2, with D possibly being TRBD1 (5 bases). Germline V gives CDR1 PRHDT, CDR2 FYEKMQ (reference sequence). Trimming cost V 1 base and J 8 bases, with 8 bases left between them. CDR3 length equals 12 residues. The CDR3 here is CASSLAGRGYTF. As DNA, the CDR3 is TGTGCCAGCAGCTTAGCAGGGAGGGGCTACACCTTC.

The table lists this clone with a count of one. J is TRBJ2-1 and V is TRBV7-2; D remains ambiguous. Trimming stripped 5 bases from V and 9 bases from J, with 8 bases between. CDR3 length equals 11 residues. Germline V lookup: CDR1 SGHTA, CDR2 FQGNSA. The CDR3 sequence: CASSPSGEQFF. In DNA form, the CDR3 reads TGTGCCAGCAGCCCCTCCGGTGAGCAGTTCTTC.

This clone was picked up a small number of times. V and J are TRBV5-1 and TRBJ2-5; 8 bases match TRBD2. CDR1 and CDR2 (germline): SGHRS, YFSETQ. The CDR3 loop spans 15 amino acids. Trimming cost V 3 bases and J 5 bases; bases outside gene matches: 9. In DNA form, the CDR3 reads TGCGCCAGCAGCTCCCTGGTAGCGGGGCGGGAGACCCAGTACTTC. Its translation: CASSSLVAGRETQYF. Complete variable domain (other parts from reference TRBV5-1 and TRBJ2-5): KAGVTQTPRYLIKTRGQQVTLSCSPISGHRSVSWYQQTPGQGLQFLFEYFSETQRNKGNFPGRFSGRQFSNSRSEMNVSTLELGDSALYLCASSSLVAGRETQYFGPGTRLLVL.

This chain links TRBV27 with TRBJ2-3; 9 nucleotides line up with TRBD1. CDR3 length: 16 residues. Germline loops: CDR1 MNHEY, CDR2 SMNVEV (reference sequence). The trim removed 6 bases at V and 1 base at J, leaving 8 bases unmatched. CDR3 sequence reads: CASRTVDRGRTDTQYF. In DNA form, the CDR3 reads TGTGCCAGCAGGACCGTGGACAGGGGCCGCACAGATACGCAGTATTTT.

This clone was observed a handful of times. The V and J genes are TRBV7-2 and TRBJ1-2; 8 bases fit TRBD1. The CDR3 extends over 17 amino acids. Germline CDR1 is SGHTA and CDR2 is FQGNSA. The trim removed 5 bases at V and 2 bases at J, leaving 13 bases unmatched. The CDR3 sequence is CASSPGTGWERNYGYTF. Written as DNA, the CDR3 is TGTGCCAGCAGCCCAGGGACAGGATGGGAAAGGAACTATGGCTACACCTTC.

The gene calls are TRBV19 and TRBJ1-2; 8 bases fit TRBD1. In germline, CDR1 is LNHDA, CDR2 SQIVND (reference sequence). Germline trimming cut 3 bases from V and 3 bases from J; bases unmatched to any gene: 9. The CDR3 spans 16 residues. CDR3 protein: CASSIAGGVVHYGYTF. In nucleotides, the CDR3 is TGTGCCAGTAGTATTGCAGGGGGCGTAGTTCACTATGGCTACACCTTC.

The rearrangement joins TRBV19 to TRBJ2-3; perhaps TRBD2 as D (5 bases). This CDR3 has 14 residues. The V gene's germline CDR1 is LNHDA and CDR2 SQIVND (reference sequence). Trimming removed 9 bases at V and 2 bases at J, with 15 bases between. The CDR3 region is CASLDYGVTDTQYF. The CDR3, as DNA: TGTGCCAGCCTGGATTACGGGGTCACAGATACGCAGTATTTT.